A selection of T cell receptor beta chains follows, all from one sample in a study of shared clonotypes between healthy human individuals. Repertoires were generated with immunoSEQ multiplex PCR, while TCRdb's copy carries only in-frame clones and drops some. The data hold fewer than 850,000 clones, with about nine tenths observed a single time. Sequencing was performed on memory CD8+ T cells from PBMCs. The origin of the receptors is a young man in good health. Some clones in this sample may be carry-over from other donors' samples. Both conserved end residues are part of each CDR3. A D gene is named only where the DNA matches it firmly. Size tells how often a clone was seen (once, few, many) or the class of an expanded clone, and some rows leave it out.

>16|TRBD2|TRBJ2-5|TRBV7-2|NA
TGTGCCAGCAGCCCCGGACTAGCGGGTTTCCAAGAGACCCAGTACTTC
CASSPGLAGFQETQYF
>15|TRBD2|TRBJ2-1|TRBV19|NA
TGTGCCACCCGACTAGCGGGAGGACTACAGGGTGAGCAGTTCTTC
CATRLAGGLQGEQFF
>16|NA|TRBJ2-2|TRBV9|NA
TGTGCCAGCAGCCCCCCGGGGCCTATGAACACCGGGGAGCTGTTTTTT
CASSPPGPMNTGELFF
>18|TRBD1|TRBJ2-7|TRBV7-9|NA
TGTGCCAGCAGCTTAGCCGAAGCCATCGGGACAGGGGGGTACGAGCAGTACTTC
CASSLAEAIGTGGYEQYF
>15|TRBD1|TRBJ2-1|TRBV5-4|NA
TGTGCCAGCAGCTGGGACAGATCAGAAAACAATGAGCAGTTCTTC
CASSWDRSENNEQFF
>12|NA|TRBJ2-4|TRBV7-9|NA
TGTGCCAGCAGCGGGGGCGAAAACATTCAGTACTTC
CASSGGENIQYF
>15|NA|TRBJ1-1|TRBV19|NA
TGTGCCACGCAACTTTTGTCACAGGGGAACACTGAAGCTTTCTTT
CATQLLSQGNTEAFF
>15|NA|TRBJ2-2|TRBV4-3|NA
TGCGCCAGCAGCCAAGCTATGCGGGCCACCGGGGAGCTGTTTTTT
CASSQAMRATGELFF
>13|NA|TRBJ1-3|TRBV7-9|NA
TGTGCCAGCAGCTTAGGTACCTCCAACCGGGGATATTTT
CASSLGTSNRGYF
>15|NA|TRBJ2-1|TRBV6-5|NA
TGTGCCAGCAGTCCGCGAGTAGGGGGAATCCATGAGCAGTTCTTC
CASSPRVGGIHEQFF
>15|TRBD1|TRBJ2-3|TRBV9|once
TGTGCCAGCACCAGACAGGGGGCTCGCACAGATACGCAGTATTTT
CASTRQGARTDTQYF
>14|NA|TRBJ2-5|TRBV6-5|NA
TGTGCCAGCAGTTACTCGATGGGCCAAGAGACCCAGTACTTC
CASSYSMGQETQYF
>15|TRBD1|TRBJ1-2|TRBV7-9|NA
TGTGCCAGCAGCGGCACAGGGGGCAGAAACTATGGCTACACCTTC
CASSGTGGRNYGYTF
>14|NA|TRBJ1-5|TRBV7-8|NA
TGTGCCAGCAGCTTAGGAGGGGAACTTCAGCCCCAGCATTTT
CASSLGGELQPQHF
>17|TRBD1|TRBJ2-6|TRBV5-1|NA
TGCGCCAGCAGCTTGGGACAGGGGTCCTCTGGGGCCAACGTCCTGACTTTC
CASSLGQGSSGANVLTF
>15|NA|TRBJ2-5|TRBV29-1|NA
TGCAGCGTTGACCGGACCGCGACAGACCAAGAGACCCAGTACTTC
CSVDRTATDQETQYF
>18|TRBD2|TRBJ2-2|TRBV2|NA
TGTGCCAGCACGGGAGGTATTAAGGGGACCGCGAACACCGGGGAGCTGTTTTTT
CASTGGIKGTANTGELFF
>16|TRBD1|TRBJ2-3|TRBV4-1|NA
TGCGCCAGCAGCCGAGGGACAGCTACTAGCACAGATACGCAGTATTTT
CASSRGTATSTDTQYF
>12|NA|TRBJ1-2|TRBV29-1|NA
TGCAGCGTCGTTGTCCAGGGGATTGGCTACACCTTC
CSVVVQGIGYTF
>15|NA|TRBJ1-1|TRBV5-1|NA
TGCGCCAGCACGGGCCCCGGGACCATGGGCGTTGAAGCTTTCTTT
CASTGPGTMGVEAFF
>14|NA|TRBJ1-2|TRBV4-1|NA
TGCGCCAGCAGCCCGGACCCCGCTAACTATGGCTACACCTTC
CASSPDPANYGYTF
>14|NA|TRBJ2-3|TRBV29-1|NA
TGCAGCGTTGGAGCGGCGGGACGCACAGATACGCAGTATTTT
CSVGAAGRTDTQYF
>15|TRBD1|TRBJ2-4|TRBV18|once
TGTGCCAGCTCACCCGACAGGGGGGCCGGGACTATTCAGTACTTC
CASSPDRGAGTIQYF
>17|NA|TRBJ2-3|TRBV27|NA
TGTGCCAGCAGTCTCATACCCCGGGGGCAGACCACAGATACGCAGTATTTT
CASSLIPRGQTTDTQYF
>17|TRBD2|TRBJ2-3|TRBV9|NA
TGTGCCAGCAGCTCGAGCCCCAACGGGAGGGGCACAGATACGCAGTATTTT
CASSSSPNGRGTDTQYF
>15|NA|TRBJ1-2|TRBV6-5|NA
TGTGCCAGCATGATGGTTGGTCCTCCGGCCTATGGCTACACCTTC
CASMMVGPPAYGYTF
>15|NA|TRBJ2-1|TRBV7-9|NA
TGTGCCAGCAGCTTGGGCGGGCCCTTTTACAATGAGCAGTTCTTC
CASSLGGPFYNEQFF
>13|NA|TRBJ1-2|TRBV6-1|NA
TGTGCCAGCCGGTCAAGGGATTTCTATGGCTACACCTTC
CASRSRDFYGYTF
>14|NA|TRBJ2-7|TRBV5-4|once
TGTGCCAGCAGCGGCCGCGGGAACGGATACGAGCAGTACTTC
CASSGRGNGYEQYF
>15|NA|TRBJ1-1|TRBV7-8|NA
TGTGCCAGCAGCTTATCAGGGAAGTGGAACACTGAAGCTTTCTTT
CASSLSGKWNTEAFF
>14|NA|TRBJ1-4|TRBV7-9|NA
TGTGCCAGCAGTCCCTTCGTAACTAATGAAAAACTGTTTTTT
CASSPFVTNEKLFF
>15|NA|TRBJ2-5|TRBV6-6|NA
TGTGCCAGCAGTTACCCGGGGGACACTCAAGAGACCCAGTACTTC
CASSYPGDTQETQYF
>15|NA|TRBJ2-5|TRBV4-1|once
TGCGCCAGCAGCCAAGCGCGGGACTTCCAAGAGACCCAGTACTTC
CASSQARDFQETQYF
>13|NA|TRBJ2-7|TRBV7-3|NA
TGTGCCAGCAGCTTAAGGCCGGGGTACGAGCAGTACTTC
CASSLRPGYEQYF
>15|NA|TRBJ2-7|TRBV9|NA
TGTGCCAGCAGCGTAGACATCAGCGCCACGGACGAGCAGTACTTC
CASSVDISATDEQYF
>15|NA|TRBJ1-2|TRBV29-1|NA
TGCAGCGTTGAGCCGGAGATGGTTTTTGTCTATGGCTACACCTTC
CSVEPEMVFVYGYTF
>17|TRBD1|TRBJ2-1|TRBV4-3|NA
TGCGCCAGCAGCCAAGACGACCTGCACAGGGGCTACAATGAGCAGTTCTTC
CASSQDDLHRGYNEQFF
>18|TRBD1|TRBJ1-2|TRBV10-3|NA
TGTGCCATCAGTGAGGTGGGGACAGGGCCACAATCCGACGGTGGCTACACCTTC
CAISEVGTGPQSDGGYTF
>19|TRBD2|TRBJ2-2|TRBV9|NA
TGTGCCAGCAGCGTAGCTGGGACTAGCGGGAGGGCCCTCACCGGGGAGCTGTTTTTT
CASSVAGTSGRALTGELFF
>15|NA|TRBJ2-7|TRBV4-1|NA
TGCGCCAGCAGCCAAGTTTCTTCGGGAACCTACGAGCAGTACTTC
CASSQVSSGTYEQYF
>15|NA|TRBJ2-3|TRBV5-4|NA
TGTGCCAGCAGCACCCGGACGGAGAGCACAGATACGCAGTATTTT
CASSTRTESTDTQYF